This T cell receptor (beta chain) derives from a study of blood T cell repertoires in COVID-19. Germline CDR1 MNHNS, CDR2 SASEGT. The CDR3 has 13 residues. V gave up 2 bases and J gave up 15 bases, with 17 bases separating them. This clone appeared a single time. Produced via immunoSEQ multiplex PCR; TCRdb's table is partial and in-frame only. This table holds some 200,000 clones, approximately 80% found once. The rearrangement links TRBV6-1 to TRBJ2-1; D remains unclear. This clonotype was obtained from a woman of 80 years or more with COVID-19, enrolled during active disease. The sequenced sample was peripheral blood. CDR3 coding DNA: TGTGCCAGCAGTGAACGGGTTAACCCCCGTCTGTTCTTC. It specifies CASSERVNPRLFF.